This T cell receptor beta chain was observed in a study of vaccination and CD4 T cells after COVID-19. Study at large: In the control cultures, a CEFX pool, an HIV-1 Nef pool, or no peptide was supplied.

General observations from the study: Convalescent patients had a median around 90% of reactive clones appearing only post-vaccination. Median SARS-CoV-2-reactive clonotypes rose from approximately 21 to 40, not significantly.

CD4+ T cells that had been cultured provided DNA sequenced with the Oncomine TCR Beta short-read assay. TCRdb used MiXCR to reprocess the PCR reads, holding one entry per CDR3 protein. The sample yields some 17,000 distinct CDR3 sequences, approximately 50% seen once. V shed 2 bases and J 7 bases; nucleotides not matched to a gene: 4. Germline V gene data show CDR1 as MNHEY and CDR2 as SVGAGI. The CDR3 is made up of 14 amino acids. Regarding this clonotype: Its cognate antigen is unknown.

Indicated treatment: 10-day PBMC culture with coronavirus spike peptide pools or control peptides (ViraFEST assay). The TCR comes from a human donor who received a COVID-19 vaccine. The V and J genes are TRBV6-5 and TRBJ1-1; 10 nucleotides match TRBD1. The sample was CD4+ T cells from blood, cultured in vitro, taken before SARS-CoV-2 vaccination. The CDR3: CASSYDRGLGEAFF. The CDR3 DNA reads TGTGCCAGCAGTTACGACAGGGGGCTGGGTGAAGCTTTCTTT.